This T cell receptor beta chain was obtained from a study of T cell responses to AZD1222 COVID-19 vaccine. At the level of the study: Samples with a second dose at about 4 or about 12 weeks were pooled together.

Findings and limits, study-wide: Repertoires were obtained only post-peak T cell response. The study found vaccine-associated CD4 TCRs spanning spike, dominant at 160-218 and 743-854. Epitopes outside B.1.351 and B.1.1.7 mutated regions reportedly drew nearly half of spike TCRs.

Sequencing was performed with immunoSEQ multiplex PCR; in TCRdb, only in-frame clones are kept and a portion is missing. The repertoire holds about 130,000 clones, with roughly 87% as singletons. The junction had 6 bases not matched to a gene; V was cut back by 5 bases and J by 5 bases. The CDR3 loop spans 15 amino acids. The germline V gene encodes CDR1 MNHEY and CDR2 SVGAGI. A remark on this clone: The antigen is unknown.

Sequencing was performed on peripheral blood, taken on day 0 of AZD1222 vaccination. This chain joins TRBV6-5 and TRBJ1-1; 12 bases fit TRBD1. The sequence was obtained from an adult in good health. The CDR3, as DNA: TGTGCCAGCAGTCCCGGGACAGGGGGCTTGACTGAAGCTTTCTTT. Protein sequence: CASSPGTGGLTEAFF.